This TCR beta chain was captured by sequencing in a study of beta chain features in type 1 diabetes. In the study overall: Similarity in age, gender and cell yields was seen between patients and healthy donors.

This clone was found a few times. Its matching antigen is unknown. The CDR3 has 14 residues. CDR1 and CDR2 (germline): SEHNR, FQNEAQ (reference sequence). Trimming removed 1 base at V and 4 bases at J, with 10 bases between. Whole-study findings and limits: Within each of all four CD4+ subsets, Type 1 diabetes patients had TCRB CDR3s that were moderately but significantly shorter. Possible PCR preference for shorter templates applied equally to patients and controls.

Expressed TCRB transcripts got sequenced, as all isolated RNA was reverse transcribed. The protocol was immunoSEQ multiplex PCR, while the TCRdb copy is restricted to in-frame clones and leaves out a portion. The sample yields about 180,000 clones, about 13% seen once. The chain carries TRBV7-9 and TRBJ1-2; D is unclear. Sequencing was carried out using central memory CD4+ T cells from blood. The TCR was taken from a woman aged 18-35 years in good health. CDR3 DNA: TGTGCCAGCAGCTTAGACCGGGGATCCTATGGCTACACCTTC. This gives the protein CASSLDRGSYGYTF.